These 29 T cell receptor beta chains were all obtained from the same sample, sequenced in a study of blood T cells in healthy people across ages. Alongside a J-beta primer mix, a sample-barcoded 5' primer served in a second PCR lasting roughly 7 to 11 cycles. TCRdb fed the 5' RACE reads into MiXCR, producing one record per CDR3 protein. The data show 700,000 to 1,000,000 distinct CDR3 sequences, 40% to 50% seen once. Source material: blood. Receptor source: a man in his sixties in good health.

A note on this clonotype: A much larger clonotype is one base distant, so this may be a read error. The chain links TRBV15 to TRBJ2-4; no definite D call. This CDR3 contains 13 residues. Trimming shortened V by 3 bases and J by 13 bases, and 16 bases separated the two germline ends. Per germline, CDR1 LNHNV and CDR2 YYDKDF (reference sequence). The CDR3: CATSRVKWSEQYF. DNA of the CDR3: TGTGCCACCAGCAGGGTTAAGTGGTCTGAGCAGTACTTC.

The CDR3 DNA reads TGCGCCAGCAGTCAGGTTCGGCACACCGGGGAGCTGTTTTTT. The encoded protein is CASSQVRHTGELFF. This chain joins TRBV4-1 and TRBJ2-2; D gene ambiguous. V was cut by 6 bases and J by 3 bases, with 11 bases left in between. From germline, CDR1 is MGHRA and CDR2 YSYEKL. This CDR3 is 14 amino acids long.

DNA of the CDR3: TGCGCCAGCAGCCAAGAAAAGGGTACCTATGGCTACACCTTC. Translated: CASSQEKGTYGYTF. The rearrangement links TRBV4-1 to TRBJ1-2, with unresolved D. This CDR3 is built from 14 residues. V was clipped by 0 bases and J by 4 bases, with 9 bases between them. Germline-derived CDR1 and CDR2 are MGHRA and YSYEKL.

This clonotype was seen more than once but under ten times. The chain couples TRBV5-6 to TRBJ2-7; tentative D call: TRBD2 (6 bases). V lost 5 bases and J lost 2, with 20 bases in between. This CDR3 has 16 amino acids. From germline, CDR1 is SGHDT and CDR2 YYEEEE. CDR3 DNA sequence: TGTGCCAGCAGGAACCAACCGGGACTGGACGCCTACGAGCAGTACTTC. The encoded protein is CASRNQPGLDAYEQYF.

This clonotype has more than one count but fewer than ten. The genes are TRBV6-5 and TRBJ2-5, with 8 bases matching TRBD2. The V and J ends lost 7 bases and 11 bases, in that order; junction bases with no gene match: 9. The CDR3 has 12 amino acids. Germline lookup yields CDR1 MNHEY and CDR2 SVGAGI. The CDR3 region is CASTPGGKEQYF. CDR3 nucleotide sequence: TGTGCCAGCACCCCGGGGGGGAAAGAGCAGTACTTC.

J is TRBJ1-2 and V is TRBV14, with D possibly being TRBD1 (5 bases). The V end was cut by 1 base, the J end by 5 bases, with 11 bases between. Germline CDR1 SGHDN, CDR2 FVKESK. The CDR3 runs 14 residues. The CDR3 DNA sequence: TGTGCCAGCAGCCAAGGTTCAGGGACGTATGGCTACACCTTC. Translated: CASSQGSGTYGYTF. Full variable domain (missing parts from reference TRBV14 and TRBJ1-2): EAGVTQFPSHSVIEKGQTVTLRCDPISGHDNLYWYRRVMGKEIKFLLHFVKESKQDESGMPNNRFLAERTGGTYSTLKVQPAELEDSGVYFCASSQGSGTYGYTFGSGTRLTVV.

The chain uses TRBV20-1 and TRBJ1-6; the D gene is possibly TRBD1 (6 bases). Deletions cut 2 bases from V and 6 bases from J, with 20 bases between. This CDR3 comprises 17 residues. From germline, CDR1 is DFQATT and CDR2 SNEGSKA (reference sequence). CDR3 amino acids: CSARPNRGAASNSPLHF. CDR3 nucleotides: TGCAGTGCTAGACCAAACCGGGGGGCAGCCTCTAATTCACCCCTCCACTTT.

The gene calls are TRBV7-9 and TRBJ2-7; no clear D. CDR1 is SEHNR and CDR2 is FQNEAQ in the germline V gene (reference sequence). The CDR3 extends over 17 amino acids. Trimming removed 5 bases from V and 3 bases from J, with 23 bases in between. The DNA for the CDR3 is TGTGCCAGCAGCGATAACAACCAGGCTCCCGCCCTCTACGAGCAGTACTTC. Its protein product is CASSDNNQAPALYEQYF.

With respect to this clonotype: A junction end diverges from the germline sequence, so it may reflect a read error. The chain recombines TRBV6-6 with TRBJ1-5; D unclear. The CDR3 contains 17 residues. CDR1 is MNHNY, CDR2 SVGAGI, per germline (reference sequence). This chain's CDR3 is CVSSFESAGYSNQPQHF. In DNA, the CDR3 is TGTGTCAGCAGTTTCGAATCGGCGGGGTATAGCAATCAGCCCCAGCATTTT.

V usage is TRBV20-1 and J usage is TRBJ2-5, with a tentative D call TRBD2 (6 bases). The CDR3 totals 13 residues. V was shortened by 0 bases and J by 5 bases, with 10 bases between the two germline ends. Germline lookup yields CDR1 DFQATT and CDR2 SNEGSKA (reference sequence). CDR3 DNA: TGCAGTGCTAGAGATCTTGGAGGGGAGACCCAGTACTTC. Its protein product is CSARDLGGETQYF.

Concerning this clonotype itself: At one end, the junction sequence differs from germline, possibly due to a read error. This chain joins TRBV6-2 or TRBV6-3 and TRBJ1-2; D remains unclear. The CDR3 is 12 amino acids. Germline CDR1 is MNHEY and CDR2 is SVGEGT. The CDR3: CASRYLVGGYTF. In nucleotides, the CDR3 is TGTGCCAGCAGGTACTTGGTTGGAGGCTACACCTTC.

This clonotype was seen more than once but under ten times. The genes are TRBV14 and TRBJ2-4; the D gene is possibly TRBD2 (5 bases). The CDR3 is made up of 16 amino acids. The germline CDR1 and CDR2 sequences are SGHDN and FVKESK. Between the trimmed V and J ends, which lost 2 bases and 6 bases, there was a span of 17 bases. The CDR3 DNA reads TGTGCCAGCAGCCAAAGACACTATCAAAGCGGAAACATTCAGTACTTC. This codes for CASSQRHYQSGNIQYF. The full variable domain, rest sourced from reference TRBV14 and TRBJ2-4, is EAGVTQFPSHSVIEKGQTVTLRCDPISGHDNLYWYRRVMGKEIKFLLHFVKESKQDESGMPNNRFLAERTGGTYSTLKVQPAELEDSGVYFCASSQRHYQSGNIQYFGAGTRLSVL.

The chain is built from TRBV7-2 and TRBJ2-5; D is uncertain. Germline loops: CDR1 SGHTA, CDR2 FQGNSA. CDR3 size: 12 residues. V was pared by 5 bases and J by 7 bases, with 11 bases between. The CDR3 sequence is CASSPGIWTQYF. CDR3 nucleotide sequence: TGTGCCAGCAGCCCTGGGATTTGGACCCAGTACTTC.

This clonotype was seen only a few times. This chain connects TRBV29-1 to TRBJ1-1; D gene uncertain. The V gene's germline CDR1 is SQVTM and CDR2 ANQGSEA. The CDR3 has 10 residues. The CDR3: CSDFKTEAFF. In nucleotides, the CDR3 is TGCAGTGATTTTAAGACTGAAGCTTTCTTT.

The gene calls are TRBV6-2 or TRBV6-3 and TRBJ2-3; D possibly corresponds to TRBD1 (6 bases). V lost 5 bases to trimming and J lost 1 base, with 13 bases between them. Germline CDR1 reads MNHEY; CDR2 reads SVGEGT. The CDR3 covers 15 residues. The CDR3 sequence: CASSRPRTGTDTQYF. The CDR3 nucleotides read TGTGCCAGCAGTAGACCTCGGACAGGCACAGATACGCAGTATTTT.

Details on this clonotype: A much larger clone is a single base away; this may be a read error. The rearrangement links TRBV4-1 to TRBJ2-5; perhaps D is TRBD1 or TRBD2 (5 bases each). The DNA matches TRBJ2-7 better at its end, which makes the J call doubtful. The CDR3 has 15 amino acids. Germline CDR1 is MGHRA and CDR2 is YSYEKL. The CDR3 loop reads CASNQAGAFGYEQYF. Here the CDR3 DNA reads TGCGCCAGCAACCAAGCCGGGGCGTTTGGATACGAGCAGTACTTC.

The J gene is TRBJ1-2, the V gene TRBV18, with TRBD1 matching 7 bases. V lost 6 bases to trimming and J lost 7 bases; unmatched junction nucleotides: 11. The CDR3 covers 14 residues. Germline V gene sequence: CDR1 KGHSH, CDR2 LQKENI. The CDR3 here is CASSPFKGAGGYTF. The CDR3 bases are TGTGCCAGCTCGCCGTTTAAGGGGGCAGGTGGCTACACCTTC.

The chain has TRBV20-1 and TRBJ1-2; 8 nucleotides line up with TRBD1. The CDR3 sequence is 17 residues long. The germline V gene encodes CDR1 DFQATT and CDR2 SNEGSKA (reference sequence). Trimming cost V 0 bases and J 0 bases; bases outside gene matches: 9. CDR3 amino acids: CSARDETGVKANYGYTF. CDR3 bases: TGCAGTGCTAGAGATGAGACAGGGGTGAAAGCTAACTATGGCTACACCTTC.

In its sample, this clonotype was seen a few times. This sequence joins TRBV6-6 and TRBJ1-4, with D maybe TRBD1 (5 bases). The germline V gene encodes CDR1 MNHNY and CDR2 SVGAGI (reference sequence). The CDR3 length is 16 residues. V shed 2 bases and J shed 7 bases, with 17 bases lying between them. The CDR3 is CASSYGEGNVFEKLFF. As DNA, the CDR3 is TGTGCCAGCAGTTACGGGGAGGGGAATGTTTTTGAAAAACTGTTTTTT.

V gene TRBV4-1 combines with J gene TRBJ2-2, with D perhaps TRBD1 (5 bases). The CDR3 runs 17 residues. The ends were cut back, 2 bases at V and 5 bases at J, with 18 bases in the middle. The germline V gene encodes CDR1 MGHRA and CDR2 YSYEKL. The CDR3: CASSQSHRGDGTGELFF. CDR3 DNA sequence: TGCGCCAGCAGCCAAAGTCATAGGGGTGACGGGACCGGGGAGCTGTTTTTT.

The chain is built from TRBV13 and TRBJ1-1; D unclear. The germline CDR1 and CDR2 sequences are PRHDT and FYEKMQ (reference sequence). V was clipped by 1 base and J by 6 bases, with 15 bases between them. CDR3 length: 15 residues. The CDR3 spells CASSLVVALSAEAFF. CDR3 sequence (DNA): TGTGCCAGCAGCTTAGTAGTGGCTCTTAGTGCTGAAGCTTTCTTT.

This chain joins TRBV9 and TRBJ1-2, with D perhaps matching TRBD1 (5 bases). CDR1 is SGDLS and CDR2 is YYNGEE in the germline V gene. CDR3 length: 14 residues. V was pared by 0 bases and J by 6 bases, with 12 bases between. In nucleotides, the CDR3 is TGTGCCAGCAGCGTAGGGGACTTTTTAGATGGCTACACCTTC. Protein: CASSVGDFLDGYTF.

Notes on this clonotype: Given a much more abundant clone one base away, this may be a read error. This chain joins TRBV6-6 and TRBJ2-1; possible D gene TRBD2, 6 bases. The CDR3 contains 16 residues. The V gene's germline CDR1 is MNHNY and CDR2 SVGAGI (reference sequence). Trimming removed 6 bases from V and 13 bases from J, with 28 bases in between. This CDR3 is CASSQIAPGTGATQFF. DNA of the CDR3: TGTGCCAGCAGCCAAATCGCACCGGGGACTGGGGCGACCCAGTTCTTC.

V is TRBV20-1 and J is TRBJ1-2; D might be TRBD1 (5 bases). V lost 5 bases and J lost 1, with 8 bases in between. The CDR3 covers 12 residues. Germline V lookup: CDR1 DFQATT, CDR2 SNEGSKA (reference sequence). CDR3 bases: TGCAGTGCTCTGACAGATAACTATGGCTACACCTTC. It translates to CSALTDNYGYTF.

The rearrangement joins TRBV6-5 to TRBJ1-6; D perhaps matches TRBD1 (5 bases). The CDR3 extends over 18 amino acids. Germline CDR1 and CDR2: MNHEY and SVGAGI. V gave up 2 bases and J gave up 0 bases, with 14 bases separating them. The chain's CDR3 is CASSYLGLRSSYNSPLHF. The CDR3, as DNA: TGTGCCAGCAGTTACCTGGGACTCCGGAGCTCCTATAATTCACCCCTCCACTTT.

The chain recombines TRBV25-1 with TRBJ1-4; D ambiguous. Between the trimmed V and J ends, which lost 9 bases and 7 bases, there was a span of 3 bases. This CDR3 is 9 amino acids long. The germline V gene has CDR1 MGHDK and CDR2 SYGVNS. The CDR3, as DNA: TGTGCCAGGGGTGAAAAACTGTTTTTT. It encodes CARGEKLFF. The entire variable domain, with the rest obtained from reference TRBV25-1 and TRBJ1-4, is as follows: EADIYQTPRYLVIGTGKKITLECSQTMGHDKMYWYQQDPGMELHLIHYSYGVNSTEKGDLSSESTVSRIRTEHFPLTLESARPSHTSQYLCARGEKLFFGSGTQLSVL.

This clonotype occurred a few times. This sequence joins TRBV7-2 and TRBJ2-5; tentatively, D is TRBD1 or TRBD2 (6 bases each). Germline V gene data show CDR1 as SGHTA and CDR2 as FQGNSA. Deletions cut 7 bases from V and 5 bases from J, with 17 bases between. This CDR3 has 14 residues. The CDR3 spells CASTLGGLGETQYF. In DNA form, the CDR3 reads TGTGCCAGCACCCTAGGGGGGTTGGGGGAGACCCAGTACTTC.

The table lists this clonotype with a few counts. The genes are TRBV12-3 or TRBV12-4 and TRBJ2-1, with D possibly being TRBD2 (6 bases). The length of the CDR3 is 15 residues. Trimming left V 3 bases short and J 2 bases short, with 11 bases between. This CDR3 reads CASSLDPGAYNEQFF. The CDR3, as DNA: TGTGCCAGCAGTTTGGACCCGGGGGCCTACAATGAGCAGTTCTTC.

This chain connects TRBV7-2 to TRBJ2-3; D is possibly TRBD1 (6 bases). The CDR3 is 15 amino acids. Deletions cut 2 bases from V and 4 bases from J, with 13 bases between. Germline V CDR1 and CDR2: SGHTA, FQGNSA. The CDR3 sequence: CASSLFQGLSDTQYF. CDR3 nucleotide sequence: TGTGCCAGCAGCTTATTCCAGGGGTTATCAGATACGCAGTATTTT.